This T cell receptor (beta chain) was sequenced for a study of T cells in Graves' hyperthyroidism and ophthalmopathy. The V end lost 2 bases, the J end lost 0 bases, and 11 bases lay between the germline ends. This CDR3 contains 15 residues. Germline V CDR1 and CDR2: MDHEN, SYDVKM. From RNA transcripts, TCR beta CDR3 regions were amplified. HTBI primers drove first-round RT-PCR of the TCR CDR3. TCRdb recomputed calls from the multiplex PCR reads with MiXCR, one row per CDR3 protein. The sample carries roughly 740,000 distinct CDR3 sequences, around 17% recorded once. Newly diagnosed patients aged 18 to 65 had hyperthyroidism of under 2 months' duration.

The J gene is TRBJ2-7, the V gene TRBV28, with D possibly being TRBD1 (6 bases). This sequence originates from a man between 18 and 35 years old with Graves' hyperthyroidism. Sequenced: blood. The CDR3 sequence is CASSLGTMSSYEQYF. For the CDR3, the DNA is TGTGCCAGCAGTTTAGGGACAATGAGCTCCTACGAGCAGTACTTC.